Shown below are 22 T cell receptor beta chains from a single sample sequenced in a study of blood T cells in healthy people across ages. Combining a sample-barcoded 5' primer with a J-beta primer mix, a second PCR ran for roughly 7 to 12 cycles. From the 5' RACE reads, TCRdb called clonotypes with MiXCR, one entry per CDR3 protein. This repertoire shows over a million distinct CDR3 sequences, over 35% found once; its top ten account for around 18%. Sequencing used blood. These receptors were collected from a woman aged 55-69 years in good health.

This clonotype was seen more than once but under ten times. V gene TRBV10-2 combines with J gene TRBJ2-7; 7 bases line up with TRBD1. Per germline, CDR1 WSHSY and CDR2 SAAADI. J lost 2 bases, V lost 3 bases, and 4 bases had no gene match. CDR3 size: 14 residues. The CDR3 DNA reads as TGCGCCAGCAGTGAAGGGGGCGCTACCTACGAGCAGTACTTC. As protein: CASSEGGATYEQYF.

This clonotype was seen a handful of times. V gene TRBV29-1 combines with J gene TRBJ2-5; D call uncertain. The CDR3 sequence is 11 residues long. CDR1 is SQVTM, CDR2 ANQGSEA, per germline. V lost 7 bases and J 1 base, leaving 7 bases between the germline ends. The CDR3 protein is CSASLQETQYF. The CDR3 region has the DNA TGCAGCGCCAGCCTCCAAGAGACCCAGTACTTC.

For the CDR3, the DNA is TGCAGCGTTGAGCCTAGCGGCGTCACAGATACGCAGTATTTT. Translating gives CSVEPSGVTDTQYF. The chain joins TRBV29-1 to TRBJ2-3; 7 bases fit TRBD2. Looked up from germline, CDR1 is SQVTM and CDR2 is ANQGSEA. This CDR3 is 14 amino acids long. Unmatched junction bases numbered 5, after V lost 3 bases and J lost 2 bases.

This chain uses TRBV12-3 or TRBV12-4 with TRBJ2-1, with D possibly being TRBD2 (6 bases). With 1 base removed from V and 0 bases from J, the gap between germline ends came to 13 bases. CDR3 length equals 17 residues. In nucleotides, the CDR3 is TGTGCCAGCAGTTTAGGTAGCGGCTTGAGCTCCTACAATGAGCAGTTCTTC. Residues: CASSLGSGLSSYNEQFF.

The V and J genes are TRBV27 and TRBJ1-6; TRBD1 might be the D (6 bases). The germline V and J ends were trimmed by 2 bases and 6 bases, with 8 bases remaining between them. The CDR3 has 14 residues. The V gene's germline CDR1 is MNHEY and CDR2 SMNVEV (reference sequence). The CDR3 sequence: CASSLQGFNSPLHF. The CDR3 DNA sequence: TGTGCCAGCAGTTTACAGGGGTTTAATTCACCCCTCCACTTT.

The chain employs TRBV9 and TRBJ2-7; D assignment may be TRBD1 or TRBD2 (5 bases each). The CDR3 has 13 amino acids. With 4 bases removed from V and 6 bases from J, the gap between germline ends came to 14 bases. Germline V gene sequence: CDR1 SGDLS, CDR2 YYNGEE. The CDR3 DNA follows: TGTGCCAGCAGCCAAGGAGAGGGGCTCGAGCAGTACTTC. Amino acid sequence: CASSQGEGLEQYF.

The chain carries TRBV11-2 and TRBJ2-7; 13 bases agree with TRBD2. CDR1 is SGHAT and CDR2 is FQNNGV in the germline V gene. Trimming took 5 bases from V and 5 from J; bases not matched to a gene: 9. The CDR3 is 16 amino acids. CDR3 protein: CASSRRGGLAGDEQYF. For the CDR3, the DNA is TGTGCCAGCAGCCGCCGGGGAGGACTAGCGGGAGACGAGCAGTACTTC.

The chain links TRBV6-2 or TRBV6-3 to TRBJ2-1, with a weak D call TRBD2 (5 bases). Deletions cut 6 bases from V and 3 bases from J, with 18 bases between. The CDR3 is made up of 16 amino acids. Germline CDR1 and CDR2: MNHEY and SVGEGT. CDR3 in DNA: TGTGCCAGCAGAAGGAATGAGGGAGTAAGCTACAATGAGCAGTTCTTC. Translating it yields CASRRNEGVSYNEQFF.

This clonotype was seen a few times. CDR3 protein: CASSREAYNEQFF. The CDR3 nucleotides read TGTGCCAGCAGTCGGGAAGCGTACAATGAGCAGTTCTTC. V gene TRBV27 combines with J gene TRBJ2-1, with D possibly TRBD2 on 5 matching bases. The CDR3 runs 13 residues. The germline V gene encodes CDR1 MNHEY and CDR2 SMNVEV (reference sequence). V lost 5 bases to trimming and J lost 4 bases, with 9 bases between them.

This clonotype was counted a few times. The V call is TRBV2, the J call TRBJ2-3; 9 nucleotides line up with TRBD2. Germline V gene sequence: CDR1 SNHLY, CDR2 FYNNEI. Germline trimming cut 6 bases from V and 3 bases from J; bases unmatched to any gene: 10. The CDR3 spans 16 residues. The CDR3 sequence is CASRWREGRRTDTQYF. Here the CDR3 DNA reads TGTGCCAGCAGGTGGCGGGAGGGCCGGAGAACAGATACGCAGTATTTT.

About this clonotype: A much bigger clone sits one base away, suggesting this may be a read error. V and J are TRBV5-1 and TRBJ2-1; D is tentatively TRBD1 or TRBD2 (5 bases each). The J call may be faulty, since TRBJ2-7 better matches the DNA end. The CDR3 covers 15 residues. In germline, CDR1 is SGHRS, CDR2 YFSETQ. Here the CDR3 reads CASSLGDRTHNEQYF. In DNA, the CDR3 is TGCGCCAGCAGCTTGGGGGACCGGACACACAATGAGCAGTACTTC.

The rearrangement joins TRBV12-3 or TRBV12-4 to TRBJ2-7; 7 nucleotides agree with TRBD1. V trimming: 6 bases; J trimming: 4 bases; junction bases outside the gene matches: 9. The CDR3 has 14 residues. The chain's CDR3 is CASRRQGRGYEQYF. CDR3 DNA: TGTGCCAGCAGAAGACAGGGACGAGGATACGAGCAGTACTTC.

The chain's CDR3 is CSVGPLAVGANEQFF. The CDR3 DNA sequence: TGCAGCGTTGGCCCCCTAGCGGTAGGGGCCAATGAGCAGTTCTTC. This chain connects TRBV29-1 to TRBJ2-1, with 7 bases fitting TRBD2. Germline V gives CDR1 SQVTM, CDR2 ANQGSEA. There are 15 residues in the CDR3. Germline trimming cut 4 bases from V and 6 bases from J; bases unmatched to any gene: 12.

The V gene is TRBV29-1, the J gene TRBJ2-1; 8 nucleotides align to TRBD2. J gave up 5 bases and V 5 bases, and 8 bases lay outside the gene matches. Germline loops: CDR1 SQVTM, CDR2 ANQGSEA. The CDR3 sequence is 14 residues long. The CDR3 DNA follows: TGCAGCGTTCTTTGGCTAGCGGGCAACAATGAGCAGTTCTTC. Translating it yields CSVLWLAGNNEQFF.

The rearrangement links TRBV15 to TRBJ2-7; 8 bases line up with TRBD2. The J segment lost 1 base and the V segment lost 0 bases, leaving 5 bases of the junction unmatched. Germline CDR1 LNHNV, CDR2 YYDKDF (reference sequence). CDR3 length: 16 amino acids. The CDR3 region has the DNA TGTGCCACCAGCAGAGAGTCCGGGAGGGCTTCCTACGAGCAGTACTTC. Its translation is CATSRESGRASYEQYF.

The rearrangement joins TRBV6-5 to TRBJ2-1; D ambiguous. The CDR3 contains 14 residues. CDR1 MNHEY and CDR2 SVGAGI come from the germline V gene. V was shortened by 2 bases and J by 4 bases, with 9 bases between the two germline ends. The CDR3 coding sequence is TGTGCCAGCAGTTACGTTGGGCCATACAATGAGCAGTTCTTC. It specifies CASSYVGPYNEQFF.

The chain carries TRBV5-1 and TRBJ2-2; 8 bases line up with TRBD2. The CDR3 consists of 15 residues. Trimming took 4 bases from V and 7 from J; bases not matched to a gene: 9. Germline V gene data show CDR1 as SGHRS and CDR2 as YFSETQ. The CDR3 sequence: CASSDPGGRHGELFF. For the CDR3, the DNA is TGCGCCAGCAGCGACCCGGGGGGGCGGCACGGGGAGCTGTTTTTT.

This clonotype was counted a few times. The rearrangement uses TRBV25-1 and TRBJ2-7; 12 nucleotides align to TRBD1. V gave up 4 bases and J gave up 6 bases; unmatched junction bases: 1. Germline assignment: CDR1 MGHDK and CDR2 SYGVNS. CDR3 size: 13 residues. CDR3 bases: TGTGCCAGCAGTGCGGGACAGGGGGCCGAGCAGTACTTC. It is translated as CASSAGQGAEQYF.

CDR3 sequence (DNA): TGCAGTGCTAGGGTAGCGGGAGGGGACACAGATACGCAGTATTTT. Translating it yields CSARVAGGDTDTQYF. This sequence joins TRBV20-1 and TRBJ2-3, with 11 nucleotides matching TRBD2. J lost 2 bases, V lost 3 bases, and 4 bases had no gene match. The CDR3 spans 15 residues. CDR1 is DFQATT and CDR2 is SNEGSKA in the germline V gene (reference sequence).

This clonotype showed up just a few times. The rearrangement uses TRBV29-1 and TRBJ2-5; tentative D call: TRBD2 (6 bases). Trimming took 3 bases from V and 2 from J, leaving 13 bases between them. The CDR3 covers 14 residues. Germline values: CDR1 SQVTM, CDR2 ANQGSEA. CDR3 sequence (DNA): TGCAGCGTTGATCTCGCGGGAAGGCAAGAGACCCAGTACTTC. This encodes CSVDLAGRQETQYF.

The rearrangement links TRBV29-1 to TRBJ2-4; 8 bases agree with TRBD2. Trimming at V came to 4 bases and at J to 0 bases, leaving 5 bases not matched to a gene. CDR1 is SQVTM, CDR2 ANQGSEA, per germline. The CDR3 runs 15 residues. CDR3 coding DNA: TGCAGCGTTGGCTACCTAGCGGGAGCCAAAAACATTCAGTACTTC. It codes for CSVGYLAGAKNIQYF.

This clonotype showed up many times. The rearrangement uses TRBV3-1 and TRBJ2-7; D not certain. Germline loops: CDR1 LGHDT, CDR2 YNNKEL (reference sequence). This CDR3 region has 11 residues. The V and J ends lost 4 bases and 5 bases respectively, with 6 bases between them. DNA for the CDR3: TGTGCCAGCAGCCGGAGTGACGAGCAGTACTTC. It encodes CASSRSDEQYF.